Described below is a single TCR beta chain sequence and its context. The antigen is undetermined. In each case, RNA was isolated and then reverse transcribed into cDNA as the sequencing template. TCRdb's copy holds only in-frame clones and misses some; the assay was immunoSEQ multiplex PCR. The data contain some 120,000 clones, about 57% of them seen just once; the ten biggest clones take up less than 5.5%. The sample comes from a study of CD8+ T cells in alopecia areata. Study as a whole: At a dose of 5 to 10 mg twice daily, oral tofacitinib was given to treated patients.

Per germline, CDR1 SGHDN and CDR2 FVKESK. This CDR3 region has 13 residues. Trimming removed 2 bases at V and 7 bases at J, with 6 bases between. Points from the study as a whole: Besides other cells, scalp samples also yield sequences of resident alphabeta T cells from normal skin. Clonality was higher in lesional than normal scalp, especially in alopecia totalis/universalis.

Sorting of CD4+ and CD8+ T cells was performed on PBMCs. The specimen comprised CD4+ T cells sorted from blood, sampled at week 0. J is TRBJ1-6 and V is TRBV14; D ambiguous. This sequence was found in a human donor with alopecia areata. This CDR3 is CASSQQGNSPLHF. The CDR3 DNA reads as TGTGCCAGCAGCCAACAAGGAAATTCACCCCTCCACTTT.